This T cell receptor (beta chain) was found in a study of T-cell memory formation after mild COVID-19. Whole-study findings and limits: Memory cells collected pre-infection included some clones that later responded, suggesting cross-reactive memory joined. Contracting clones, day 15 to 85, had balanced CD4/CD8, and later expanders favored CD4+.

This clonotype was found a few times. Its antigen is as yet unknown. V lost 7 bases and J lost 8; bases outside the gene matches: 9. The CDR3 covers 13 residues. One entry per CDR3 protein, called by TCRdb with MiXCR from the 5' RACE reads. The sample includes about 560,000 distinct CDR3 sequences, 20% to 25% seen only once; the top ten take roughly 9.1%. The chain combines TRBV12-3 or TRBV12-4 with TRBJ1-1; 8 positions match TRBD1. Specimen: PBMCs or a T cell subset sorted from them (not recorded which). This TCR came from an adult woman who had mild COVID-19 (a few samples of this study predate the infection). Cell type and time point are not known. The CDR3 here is CASTFGQGLEAFF. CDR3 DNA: TGTGCCAGCACCTTCGGACAGGGTTTGGAAGCTTTCTTT.